Below are 2 T cell receptor beta chains sequenced from a single sample in a study of cytomegalovirus exposure and HLA in healthy donors. The PCR ran on 60 Vbeta and 13 Jbeta primers. Sequencing was performed with immunoSEQ multiplex PCR; in TCRdb, only in-frame clones are kept and a portion is missing. The sample includes around 85,000 clones, approximately 69% of them seen just once. The sequenced material came from PBMCs. The receptors here all came from a man aged 30 to 45 in good health and CMV-seropositive.

This clone was detected only a few times. The gene calls are TRBV18 and TRBJ1-2, with TRBD1 as a possible D gene (5 bases). The CDR3 extends over 15 amino acids. Germline V CDR1 and CDR2: KGHSH, LQKENI. The V and J ends lost 2 bases and 2 bases respectively, with 12 bases between them. The CDR3 loop reads CASSPVSDRNYGYTF. Here the CDR3 DNA reads TGTGCCAGCTCACCAGTATCCGACAGAAACTATGGCTACACCTTC.

This clone showed up just a few times. The chain is built from TRBV29-1 and TRBJ2-7, with 9 positions matching TRBD1. Germline V gives CDR1 SQVTM, CDR2 ANQGSEA. The J segment lost 0 bases and the V segment lost 5 bases, leaving 8 bases of the junction unmatched. This CDR3 spans 15 amino acids. DNA for the CDR3: TGCAGCGTTATACTTAGGGACAGGGACTCCTACGAGCAGTACTTC. Its protein product is CSVILRDRDSYEQYF.